Listed here is a single TCR beta chain. Its antigen is not known. The CDR3 is 17 amino acids. V lost 6 bases and J lost 8, with 25 bases in between. Looked up from germline, CDR1 is MNHEY and CDR2 is SMNVEV (reference sequence). The time point here: baseline, week 1 (first vaccination visit). Treatment denoted: pre-vaccination baseline after standard-of-care therapy. The sample is drawn from a study of a mutant IDH1 vaccine in newly diagnosed glioma. Overall study: The therapy given earlier, which was standard therapy, consisted of radiotherapy, temozolomide, or both, and most of the patients received both.

Whole-study results and caveats: Most patients, around 94%, showed vaccine-induced immune responses. Pseudoprogression appeared unlinked to shifts in leading peripheral T cell clonotypes.

Sequenced by immunoSEQ multiplex PCR; TCRdb stores in-frame clones only, minus some. The table lists about 51,000 clones, 65% to 80% of them singletons, with approximately 1.8% in the top ten. The receptor's source is a woman in her forties with glioma. Sequenced material: PBMCs, taken from a glioma patient treated with radiotherapy, temozolomide or both. The rearrangement uses TRBV27 and TRBJ1-4; D might be TRBD1 (5 bases). The CDR3 reads CASRSNRRDPKREKLFF. The CDR3 DNA follows: TGTGCCAGCAGATCAAACCGCCGGGACCCCAAGAGGGAAAAACTGTTTTTT.